This TCR beta chain appears in the sequencing data of a study of blood T cell repertoires in COVID-19. In the study's own analysis: Amplification from reference gene primers served as the basis for estimated nucleated cell counts. The protocol was immunoSEQ multiplex PCR, while the TCRdb copy is restricted to in-frame clones and leaves out a portion. V, J and clone size were drawn from that table, and D and trimming were deduced from the DNA. Of about 160,000 clones listed, 80% are singletons. CDR1 and CDR2 (germline): SNHLY, FYNNEI. CDR3 length equals 12 residues. Deletions cut 8 bases from V and 6 bases from J, with 10 bases between. Enrollees, roughly 18 to 89 years old, lived in 24 US areas. Recovered participants had two consecutive negative NP/OP PCR tests, healthcare professional clearance, or symptom resolution.

The receptor's source is a woman aged 60 to 75 who had recovered from COVID-19. The specimen was PBMCs or T cells enriched from blood (not recorded which). V and J are TRBV2 and TRBJ2-2; the D gene is possibly TRBD1 (6 bases). CDR3 loop: CASAQGAGELFF. The CDR3 DNA follows: TGTGCCAGCGCACAGGGCGCCGGGGAGCTGTTTTTT. The entire variable domain, with the rest obtained from reference TRBV2 and TRBJ2-2, is as follows: EPEVTQTPSHQVTQMGQEVILRCVPISNHLYFYWYRQILGQKVEFLVSFYNNEISEKSEIFDDQFSVERPDGSNFTLKIRSTKLEDSAMYFCASAQGAGELFFGEGSRLTVL.